The 12 T cell receptor beta chains in this list originate from one sample, sequenced in a study of T cell clones after liver transplantation. Sequencing was performed with immunoSEQ multiplex PCR; in TCRdb, only in-frame clones are kept and a portion is missing. The table has 45,000 to 60,000 clones, about 86% seen once; the top ten hold roughly an eighth. The sequencing here drew on CD8+ T cells from blood, taken 12 months after liver transplant. The receptor source for this set is a human patient who received a liver transplant. The T cells may partly be graft donor cells.

The genes are TRBV25-1 and TRBJ1-4; D uncertain. The ends were cut back, 5 bases at V and 6 bases at J, with 10 bases in the middle. Germline V gene sequence: CDR1 MGHDK, CDR2 SYGVNS. The CDR3 spans 13 residues. The DNA of the CDR3 is TGTGCCAGCAGTAAGGAGGCAGATGAAAAACTGTTTTTT. This translates into CASSKEADEKLFF. Full variable domain (rest looked up from reference TRBV25-1 and TRBJ1-4): EADIYQTPRYLVIGTGKKITLECSQTMGHDKMYWYQQDPGMELHLIHYSYGVNSTEKGDLSSESTVSRIRTEHFPLTLESARPSHTSQYLCASSKEADEKLFFGSGTQLSVL.

There are a few counts of this clone. This chain connects TRBV6-5 to TRBJ1-2, with D unclear. This CDR3 region has 15 residues. From germline, CDR1 is MNHEY and CDR2 SVGAGI. V was cut by 0 bases and J by 2 bases, with 10 bases left in between. CDR3: CASSYSIGSNYGYTF. Written as DNA, the CDR3 is TGTGCCAGCAGTTACTCGATTGGGAGCAACTATGGCTACACCTTC.

This clone was counted only a few times. This chain connects TRBV27 to TRBJ2-5, with 8 bases fitting TRBD1. V lost 6 bases to trimming and J lost 3 bases; unmatched junction nucleotides: 6. This CDR3 spans 14 amino acids. From germline, CDR1 is MNHEY and CDR2 SMNVEV (reference sequence). The CDR3: CASRTMDREETQYF. The CDR3 DNA sequence: TGTGCCAGCAGGACCATGGACAGGGAAGAGACCCAGTACTTC.

The table lists this clone with a count of one. This sequence joins TRBV28 and TRBJ2-1; D is ambiguous. V was shortened by 8 bases and J by 5 bases, with 4 bases between the two germline ends. Germline V gene lookup returns CDR1 MDHEN and CDR2 SYDVKM. The CDR3 runs 10 residues. CDR3 nucleotide sequence: TGTGCCAGCGGAAACAATGAGCAGTTCTTC. As protein: CASGNNEQFF.

This rearrangement joins TRBV10-2 to TRBJ2-3; D is undetermined. Per germline, CDR1 WSHSY and CDR2 SAAADI. The germline V and J ends were trimmed by 3 bases and 1 base, with 11 bases remaining between them. The CDR3 sequence is 15 residues long. The DNA of the CDR3 is TGCGCCAGCAGTGATATCGGCCGGGGCACAGATACGCAGTATTTT. The encoded protein is CASSDIGRGTDTQYF.

The V gene is TRBV11-2, the J gene TRBJ2-5; D tentatively reads TRBD1 or TRBD2 (5 bases each). V gave up 1 base and J gave up 4 bases, with 16 bases separating them. This CDR3 comprises 16 residues. CDR1 is SGHAT and CDR2 is FQNNGV in the germline V gene. Written as DNA, the CDR3 is TGTGCCAGCAGCTTAGGTGCATCGCCTGGGGGAGAGACCCAGTACTTC. Amino acid sequence: CASSLGASPGGETQYF.

The sample holds one count of this clone. The J gene is TRBJ2-1, the V gene TRBV10-3; no firm D call. The CDR3 is made up of 15 amino acids. Germline assignment: CDR1 ENHRY and CDR2 SYGVKD. V was cut by 0 bases and J by 4 bases, with 10 bases left in between. This CDR3 reads CAISESTRSYNEQFF. The CDR3 nucleotides are TGTGCCATCAGTGAGTCGACTCGGTCGTACAATGAGCAGTTCTTC.

The chain links TRBV27 to TRBJ2-7; D uncertain. CDR3 size: 14 residues. V dropped 2 bases and J dropped 1 base, with 9 bases sitting between them. CDR1 is MNHEY and CDR2 is SMNVEV in the germline V gene (reference sequence). This CDR3 reads CASSLHLGSYEQYF. As DNA, the CDR3 is TGTGCCAGCAGTTTACACTTAGGGTCCTACGAGCAGTACTTC.

The genes are TRBV5-6 and TRBJ2-3; 7 bases are shared with TRBD2. V trimming: 7 bases; J trimming: 3 bases; junction bases outside the gene matches: 8. Germline V CDR1 and CDR2: SGHDT, YYEEEE. The CDR3 totals 14 residues. The CDR3 DNA follows: TGTGCCAGCGTCGGGGGGTATGAGACAGATACGCAGTATTTT. This sequence encodes CASVGGYETDTQYF. Full variable domain (rest looked up from reference TRBV5-6 and TRBJ2-3): DAGVTQSPTHLIKTRGQQVTLRCSPKSGHDTVSWYQQALGQGPQFIFQYYEEEERQRGNFPDRFSGHQFPNYSSELNVNALLLGDSALYLCASVGGYETDTQYFGPGTRLTVL.

This clone showed up just once. The chain has TRBV19 and TRBJ2-5, with D possibly being TRBD1 (5 bases). Germline V CDR1 and CDR2: LNHDA, SQIVND (reference sequence). V lost 6 bases and J lost 3, with 14 bases in between. The CDR3 is 14 residues long. CDR3 sequence: CASSVTDTEETQYF. CDR3 nucleotide sequence: TGTGCCAGTAGCGTAACGGACACCGAAGAGACCCAGTACTTC.

The chain recombines TRBV7-9 with TRBJ2-1; D is undetermined. V was trimmed by 5 bases and J by 10 bases, leaving 24 bases between them. The CDR3 runs to 16 residues. Germline values: CDR1 SEHNR, CDR2 FQNEAQ (reference sequence). The CDR3 DNA sequence: TGTGCCAGCAGCCCCCTCCGAACCAAGCTCCATAACGAGCAGTTCTTC. Translated, it gives CASSPLRTKLHNEQFF. The entire variable domain, with the rest obtained from reference TRBV7-9 and TRBJ2-1, is as follows: DTGVSQNPRHKITKRGQNVTFRCDPISEHNRLYWYRQTLGQGPEFLTYFQNEAQLEKSRLLSDRFSAERPKGSFSTLEIQRTEQGDSAMYLCASSPLRTKLHNEQFFGPGTRLTVL.

The chain carries TRBV7-6 and TRBJ2-7; the D gene is possibly TRBD2 (7 bases). Trimming shortened V by 1 base and J by 6 bases, and 13 bases separated the two germline ends. Germline lookup yields CDR1 SGHVS and CDR2 FNYEAQ. The CDR3 has 14 residues. The CDR3: CASSLVGEGGEQYF. CDR3 sequence (DNA): TGTGCCAGCAGCTTAGTTGGGGAGGGGGGCGAGCAGTACTTC.